The 14 T cell receptor beta chains in this list originate from one sample, sequenced in a study of T cells after yellow fever vaccination. TCRdb independently ran MiXCR on the 5' RACE reads; one entry per CDR3 protein. This table holds hundreds of thousands of distinct CDR3 sequences, around 4% found once. The specimen was PBMCs, collected on the day of the yellow fever booster vaccination. These receptor sequences come from a man aged 18 to 29 who received the YFV17D yellow fever vaccine.

This clonotype was recorded a few times. The chain links TRBV7-9 to TRBJ2-5; 8 positions agree with TRBD1. The CDR3 has 15 residues. Germline lookup yields CDR1 SEHNR and CDR2 FQNEAQ (reference sequence). The junction had 10 bases not matched to a gene; V was cut back by 5 bases and J by 5 bases. The CDR3 DNA reads TGTGCCAGCAGCGGACCACAGGGGGGCATGGAGACCCAGTACTTC. As protein: CASSGPQGGMETQYF.

This clonotype has a count of ten or more. The chain recombines TRBV4-1 with TRBJ2-5, with 10 positions matching TRBD1. V dropped 4 bases and J dropped 5; count of bases not matched to a gene: 7. The CDR3 has 15 amino acids. Germline loops: CDR1 MGHRA, CDR2 YSYEKL. The CDR3, as DNA: TGCGCCAGCAGCCCGTGGGACAGGGGAGGGGAGACCCAGTACTTC. Its protein is CASSPWDRGGETQYF.

This clonotype showed up many times. This sequence joins TRBV27 and TRBJ1-4; TRBD1 matches at 7 bases. Germline V lookup: CDR1 MNHEY, CDR2 SMNVEV (reference sequence). Trimming removed 6 bases from V and 0 bases from J; junction bases left unmatched: 7. This CDR3 has 16 amino acids. CDR3 residues: CASSPGDSTTNEKLFF. As DNA, the CDR3 is TGTGCCAGCAGCCCCGGGGACAGCACAACTAATGAAAAACTGTTTTTT.

This clonotype was seen ten or more times. The rearrangement uses TRBV7-9 and TRBJ2-7, with D perhaps TRBD1 (6 bases). This CDR3 is built from 13 residues. The germline V gene encodes CDR1 SEHNR and CDR2 FQNEAQ (reference sequence). V was cut by 4 bases and J by 0 bases, with 7 bases left in between. The CDR3 loop reads CASSSRGSYEQYV. CDR3 DNA: TGTGCCAGCAGCTCCAGGGGCTCCTACGAGCAGTACGTC.

This clonotype was picked up many times. This rearrangement joins TRBV7-2 to TRBJ2-5, with a tentative D call TRBD1 (5 bases). Germline assignment: CDR1 SGHTA and CDR2 FQGNSA. Trimming removed 5 bases at V and 9 bases at J, with 13 bases between. The CDR3 runs to 12 residues. CDR3 in amino acids: CASSPRLRAQYF. CDR3 in DNA: TGTGCCAGCAGCCCCCGGCTCAGGGCCCAGTACTTC.

This clonotype showed up many times. J is TRBJ1-1 and V is TRBV5-5, with D possibly TRBD1 on 5 matching bases. The germline V gene has CDR1 SGHKS and CDR2 YYEKEE (reference sequence). This CDR3 is built from 14 residues. V was trimmed by 5 bases and J by 11 bases, leaving 22 bases between them. Written as DNA, the CDR3 is TGTGCCAGCAGGTCGATTAGGGGAGGATTACGCGCTTTCTTT. As protein: CASRSIRGGLRAFF.

This chain connects TRBV2 to TRBJ2-3, with unresolved D. Germline CDR1 reads SNHLY; CDR2 reads FYNNEI. The ends were cut back, 1 base at V and 4 bases at J, with 15 bases in the middle. This CDR3 comprises 16 residues. CDR3: CASSEESDKSPDTQYF. The CDR3 DNA is TGTGCCAGCAGTGAAGAAAGTGATAAGTCCCCAGATACGCAGTATTTT.

The chain uses TRBV5-5 and TRBJ1-2; D is uncertain. CDR1 is SGHKS and CDR2 is YYEKEE in the germline V gene (reference sequence). The CDR3 sequence is 15 residues long. V lost 2 bases to trimming and J lost 4 bases, with 15 bases between them. Here the CDR3 reads CASSFGLGRVYGYTF. DNA for the CDR3: TGTGCCAGCAGCTTTGGCCTGGGGAGGGTCTATGGCTACACCTTC.

This clonotype was picked up a small number of times. V usage is TRBV5-1 and J usage is TRBJ1-3, with TRBD1 as a possible D gene (6 bases). V gave up 7 bases and J gave up 4 bases, with 15 bases separating them. The CDR3 loop spans 14 amino acids. The V gene's germline CDR1 is SGHRS and CDR2 YFSETQ. The CDR3 region has the DNA TGCGCCAGCGCGTCCTGGGGGCCAGGAAACACCATATATTTT. Translation: CASASWGPGNTIYF.

This clonotype has ten or more counts. The V call is TRBV12-3 or TRBV12-4, the J call TRBJ2-1; 8 bases map to TRBD2. This CDR3 contains 13 residues. V lost 6 bases, J lost 6 bases, and 4 bases stayed unmatched. The DNA for the CDR3 is TGTGCCAGCAGGGGACTAGAAATCAATGAGCAGTTCTTC. Translating gives CASRGLEINEQFF.

The rearrangement uses TRBV27 and TRBJ2-7; TRBD1 aligns across 12 bases. V shed 8 bases and J 7 bases; nucleotides not matched to a gene: 12. Germline CDR1 MNHEY, CDR2 SMNVEV (reference sequence). The CDR3 totals 15 residues. The CDR3, as DNA: TGTGCCAGCCAGTTTGAGGGACAGGGGGCTGGGGAGCAGTACTTC. Encoded protein: CASQFEGQGAGEQYF.

This rearrangement joins TRBV20-1 to TRBJ2-5; TRBD2 aligns across 11 bases. The CDR3 covers 13 residues. V was clipped by 5 bases and J by 5 bases; unmatched bases: 4. The germline gives CDR1 DFQATT, CDR2 SNEGSKA (reference sequence). The CDR3 region is CSASSGGPETQYF. DNA of the CDR3: TGCAGTGCTTCTAGCGGGGGGCCGGAGACCCAGTACTTC.

Many counts were recorded for this clonotype. The chain joins TRBV4-3 to TRBJ1-5; unclear D gene. The CDR3 consists of 14 residues. Trimming shortened V by 5 bases and J by 3 bases, and 11 bases separated the two germline ends. Germline CDR1 reads LGHNA; CDR2 reads YSLEER. The DNA of the CDR3 is TGCGCCAGCAGCGCAGAGGTGGTCAATCAGCCCCAGCATTTT. Protein: CASSAEVVNQPQHF.

This clonotype was recorded at least ten times. The chain joins TRBV4-2 to TRBJ2-5; the match to TRBD2 covers 8 bases. The J segment lost 3 bases and the V segment lost 3 bases, leaving 9 bases of the junction unmatched. The CDR3 totals 16 residues. Germline CDR1 LGHNA, CDR2 YNFKEQ. The CDR3 DNA sequence: TGTGCCAGCAGCCAGGATCGAGCGGGGGTCAAAGAGACCCAGTACTTC. It is translated as CASSQDRAGVKETQYF.